The source of this T cell receptor (beta chain) is a study of T cell changes during pregnancy in multiple sclerosis. V was clipped by 1 base and J by 8 bases, with 3 bases between them. This CDR3 has 11 amino acids. The germline CDR1 and CDR2 sequences are SGHDN and FVKESK. Data came from immunoSEQ multiplex PCR; TCRdb stores just in-frame clones and leaves some out. The data show some 37,000 clones, around 90% seen once. This clone came up once. The chain couples TRBV14 to TRBJ2-4; the D is unclear. The sample here was CD8+ T cells from peripheral blood mononuclear cells, taken after pregnancy. The receptor comes from a female donor with multiple sclerosis, enrolled in a pregnancy study. The CDR3 DNA sequence: TGTGCCAGCAGCCAAGGCGACATTCAGTACTTC. Translating it yields CASSQGDIQYF.